This T cell receptor (beta chain) was found in a study of siplizumab effects on memory and regulatory T cells. Germline-derived CDR1 and CDR2 are LGHNA and YNFKEQ. The CDR3 loop spans 19 amino acids. The V gene end was trimmed by 4 bases and the J gene end by 0 bases; junction bases not matched to a gene: 11. Libraries were prepared by immunoSEQ multiplex PCR; TCRdb keeps only in-frame clonotypes and omits some of them. The table shows around 58,000 clones, with roughly 85% occurring only once. Study results and caveats: Roughly 80-95% of proliferating CD4+ or CD8+ clones defied assignment to a naive or memory phenotype. Whether the proliferating Tregs (from siplizumab cultures) were suppressive was not confirmed. A minor fraction of alloreactive clones, and no more, mapped to unstimulated subsets. On average, under 75% of mappable alloreactive CD4+ clones were Treg-derived under siplizumab, against about 29% in controls.

To note about this clone: Its antigen is unidentified.

Sequencing was carried out using memory CD4+ T cells sorted from blood. The TCR comes from a human donor in good health. This chain links TRBV4-2 with TRBJ2-7; 14 bases agree with TRBD2. The CDR3: CASSRRGTSGSDSSYEQYF. Written as DNA, the CDR3 is TGTGCCAGCAGCCGAAGGGGGACTAGCGGGAGTGATAGCTCCTACGAGCAGTACTTC.